The TCR beta chain described here comes from a study of Ad26.COV2.S vaccination and SARS-CoV-2 variants. The treatment was: some 20 received Ad26.COV2.S at low or high dose, single or two shots; 5 received placebo; per-sample allocation not given. Samples were taken on day 63 after the first vaccine or placebo injection. Its platform was an Ad26 vector, and its expressed antigen was Wuhan-strain SARS-CoV-2 spike. Here immunoSEQ multiplex PCR was the method, and the copy in TCRdb shows in-frame clones only, minus some. The table has fewer than 400,000 clones, around nine tenths seen once; the top ten hold under 3.5%. V was pared by 5 bases and J by 4 bases, with 9 bases of the junction left unmatched. CDR1 SGHDT and CDR2 YYEEEE come from the germline V gene. The CDR3 spans 15 residues.

The receptor was derived from a person between 18 and 65 years old who received the Ad26.COV2.S COVID-19 vaccine or a placebo. The J gene is TRBJ2-7, the V gene TRBV5-6, with 10 bases fitting TRBD2. Here the sequenced sample was peripheral blood, taken in a trial of Ad26.COV2.S vaccine versus placebo. CDR3 nucleotides: TGTGCCAGCAGTTTACTTAGCGGGGGGTTATACGAGCAGTACTTC. Its translation: CASSLLSGGLYEQYF.